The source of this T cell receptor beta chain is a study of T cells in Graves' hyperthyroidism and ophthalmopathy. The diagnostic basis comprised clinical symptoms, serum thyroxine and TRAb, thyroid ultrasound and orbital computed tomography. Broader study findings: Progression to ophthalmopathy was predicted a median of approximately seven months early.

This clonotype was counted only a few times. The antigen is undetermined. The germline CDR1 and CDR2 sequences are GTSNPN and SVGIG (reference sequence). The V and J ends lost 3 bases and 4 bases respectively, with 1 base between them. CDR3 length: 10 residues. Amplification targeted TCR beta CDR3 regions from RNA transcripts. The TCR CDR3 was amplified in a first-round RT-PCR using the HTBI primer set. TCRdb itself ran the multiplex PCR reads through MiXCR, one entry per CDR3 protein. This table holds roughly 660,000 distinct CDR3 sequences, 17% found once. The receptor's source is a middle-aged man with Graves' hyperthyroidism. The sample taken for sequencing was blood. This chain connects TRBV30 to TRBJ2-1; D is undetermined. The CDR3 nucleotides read TGTGCCTGGAGGTACAATGAGCAGTTCTTC. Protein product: CAWRYNEQFF.